These T cell receptor beta chains were read from a single sample in a study of lymphopenia after photon versus proton radiotherapy. Clones were sequenced by immunoSEQ multiplex PCR, and TCRdb holds only the in-frame ones, with some missing. The table records about 70,000 clones, 80% to 95% of them present only once. The sample in question was peripheral blood, obtained from a patient treated with photon-based radiotherapy. The receptors stem from a woman in her thirties or forties with cholangiocarcinoma. Both conserved end residues are part of each CDR3.

length	V	J	CDR3
16	TRBV10-3	TRBJ1-3	CAISPGQPRSGNTIYF
12	TRBV4-2	TRBJ1-1	CASSQDKGEAFF
15	TRBV6-5	TRBJ2-7	CASSSGDPGGYEQYF
14	TRBV19	TRBJ2-7	CASSPRDIYYEQYF
13	TRBV11-2	TRBJ1-6	CASQGGRNSPLHF
13	TRBV2	TRBJ1-2	CASRDSFNYGYTF
16	TRBV9	TRBJ2-7	CASSVGLAGAPYEQYF
16	TRBV7-2	TRBJ1-6	CASSLLTVTAGSPLHF
17	TRBV5-6	TRBJ2-7	CASSSTPGLAGKDEQYF
12	TRBV10-3	TRBJ2-7	CAILTSSYEQYF
15	TRBV6-5	TRBJ2-1	CASSSRGLAGSEQFF
14	TRBV5-4	TRBJ2-3	CASSSPPDGGTQYF
15	TRBV7-9	TRBJ1-2	CASSSRTDYYYGYTF
16	TRBV28	TRBJ2-2	CASSLWGGRNTGELFF
14	TRBV28	TRBJ1-6	CASSPDRGNSPLHF
16	TRBV6-1	TRBJ1-2	CASSEFRGYINYGYTF
15	TRBV10-3	TRBJ1-5	CAISPDRGSNQPQHF